These T cell receptor beta chains were read from a single sample in a study of metastatic and nonmetastatic thyroid tumors. TCRdb reprocessed the PCR reads using MiXCR. The sample holds around 31,000 clones, approximately 15% seen once. The sequenced sample consisted of blood. Receptor source: a male donor with papillary thyroid cancer or a benign thyroid nodule (not recorded which). Some clones in this sample may be carry-over from other donors' samples. CDR3s leave out the opening cysteine and the closing phenylalanine or tryptophan. The D gene is left open where the match is weak. Size is omitted from some rows. Given values are once, few, many or a class for expanded clones.

J gene: TRBJ1-2; V gene: TRBV4-1; D gene: .; clone size: many; CDR3 protein: ASSQEWTTYGYT
J gene: TRBJ1-2; V gene: TRBV28; D gene: .; clone size: many; CDR3 protein: ASSLAGTTRGYT
J gene: TRBJ1-1; V gene: TRBV7-9; D gene: .; clone size: many; CDR3 protein: ASSFRQGNTEAF
J gene: TRBJ2-7; V gene: TRBV5-5; D gene: .; clone size: many; CDR3 protein: ASSNIAAVSYEQY
J gene: TRBJ1-2; V gene: TRBV20-1; D gene: TRBD1; clone size: many; CDR3 protein: SAIRQGDSYGYT
J gene: TRBJ2-1; V gene: TRBV6-5; D gene: .; clone size: medium-sized; CDR3 protein: ASRPRRAKSVLGDEQF
J gene: TRBJ1-5; V gene: TRBV12-5; D gene: .; clone size: many; CDR3 protein: ASGFGAQPQH
J gene: TRBJ2-1; V gene: TRBV20-1; D gene: .; clone size: many; CDR3 protein: SAGDSYNEQF
J gene: TRBJ2-3; V gene: TRBV4-1; D gene: TRBD1; clone size: many; CDR3 protein: ASSQGRLGTGSTDTQY
J gene: TRBJ1-6; V gene: TRBV10-3; D gene: .; clone size: .; CDR3 protein: AISESLGKVNSPLH
J gene: TRBJ2-5; V gene: TRBV10-3; D gene: .; clone size: many; CDR3 protein: AISEGQNQETQY
J gene: TRBJ1-6; V gene: TRBV7-6; D gene: .; clone size: .; CDR3 protein: ASSSADRAPLH
J gene: TRBJ2-1; V gene: TRBV4-3; D gene: TRBD2; clone size: many; CDR3 protein: ASSQVVVAGSSYNEQF
J gene: TRBJ1-6; V gene: TRBV7-2; D gene: .; clone size: many; CDR3 protein: ASSGRGRPLH
J gene: TRBJ1-3; V gene: TRBV12-3/TRBV12-4; D gene: .; clone size: many; CDR3 protein: ASGAGIYSGNTIY
J gene: TRBJ2-5; V gene: TRBV29-1; D gene: TRBD2; clone size: many; CDR3 protein: SVDAGGGQETQY
J gene: TRBJ2-7; V gene: TRBV6-1; D gene: .; clone size: few; CDR3 protein: ASRPGGGRGTYEKY
J gene: TRBJ2-5; V gene: TRBV10-3; D gene: .; clone size: many; CDR3 protein: AAGGTEQETQY
J gene: TRBJ2-3; V gene: TRBV6-6; D gene: TRBD2; clone size: many; CDR3 protein: ASTKLAGRSLPTDTQY
J gene: TRBJ2-7; V gene: TRBV12-3/TRBV12-4; D gene: .; clone size: medium-sized; CDR3 protein: ASTREGGGSYEQY
J gene: TRBJ1-1; V gene: TRBV20-1; D gene: TRBD1; clone size: many; CDR3 protein: SARGQGAVNTEAF
J gene: TRBJ2-5; V gene: TRBV20-1; D gene: TRBD2; clone size: many; CDR3 protein: SARDLVREAQETQY
J gene: TRBJ2-7; V gene: TRBV5-1; D gene: .; clone size: many; CDR3 protein: ASSLRGLGEQY
J gene: TRBJ2-3; V gene: TRBV27; D gene: .; clone size: medium-sized; CDR3 protein: ASRPQPTTDTQY
J gene: TRBJ1-4; V gene: TRBV4-1; D gene: TRBD1; clone size: .; CDR3 protein: ASSQGVTGGVEKLF
J gene: TRBJ1-2; V gene: TRBV5-1; D gene: .; clone size: many; CDR3 protein: ASSLDGDGAYGYT
J gene: TRBJ1-5; V gene: TRBV6-2/TRBV6-3; D gene: .; clone size: many; CDR3 protein: ASSYGGNQPQH
J gene: TRBJ2-7; V gene: TRBV7-9; D gene: TRBD1; clone size: many; CDR3 protein: ASSFPWTGGDEQY
J gene: TRBJ2-5; V gene: TRBV28; D gene: .; clone size: many; CDR3 protein: ASSSVETQY
J gene: TRBJ1-2; V gene: TRBV11-3; D gene: .; clone size: .; CDR3 protein: SSSSGQYYCYT
J gene: TRBJ2-1; V gene: TRBV20-1; D gene: .; clone size: many; CDR3 protein: SALMASSYNEQF
J gene: TRBJ1-6; V gene: TRBV12-3/TRBV12-4; D gene: .; clone size: medium-sized; CDR3 protein: ASRASGDSPLH
J gene: TRBJ2-7; V gene: TRBV27; D gene: TRBD2; clone size: many; CDR3 protein: ASSHLLAGVFAEQY
J gene: TRBJ1-2; V gene: TRBV24-1; D gene: .; clone size: few; CDR3 protein: ATSGDGGGVDYGYT
J gene: TRBJ2-3; V gene: TRBV5-4; D gene: .; clone size: .; CDR3 protein: ASSLGKQTTDTQY